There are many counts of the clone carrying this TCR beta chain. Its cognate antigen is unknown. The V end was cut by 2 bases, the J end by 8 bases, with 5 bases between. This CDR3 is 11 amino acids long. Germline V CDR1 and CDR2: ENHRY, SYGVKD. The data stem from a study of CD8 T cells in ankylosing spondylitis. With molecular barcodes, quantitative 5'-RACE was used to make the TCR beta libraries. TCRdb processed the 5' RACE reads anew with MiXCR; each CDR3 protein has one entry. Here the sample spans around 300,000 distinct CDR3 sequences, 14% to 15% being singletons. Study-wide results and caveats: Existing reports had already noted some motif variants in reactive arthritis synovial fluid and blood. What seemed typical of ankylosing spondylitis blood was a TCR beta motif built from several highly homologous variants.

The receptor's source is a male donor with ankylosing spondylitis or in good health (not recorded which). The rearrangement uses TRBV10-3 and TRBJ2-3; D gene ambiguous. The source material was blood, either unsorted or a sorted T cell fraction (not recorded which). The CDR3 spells CAISETGTQYF. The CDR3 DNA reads TGTGCCATCAGTGAGACGGGTACGCAGTATTTT.